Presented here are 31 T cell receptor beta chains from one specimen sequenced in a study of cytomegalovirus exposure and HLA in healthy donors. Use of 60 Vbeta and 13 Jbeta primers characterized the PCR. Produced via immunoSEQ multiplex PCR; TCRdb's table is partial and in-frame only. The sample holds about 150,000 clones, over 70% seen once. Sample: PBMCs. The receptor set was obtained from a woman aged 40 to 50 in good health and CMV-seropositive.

The CDR3 DNA is TGTGCCAGCAGCTTATCGGGACAGGGTCGCGACGAGCAGTACTTC. Protein product: CASSLSGQGRDEQYF. This chain connects TRBV7-2 to TRBJ2-7, with 9 bases aligning to TRBD1. Germline CDR1 reads SGHTA; CDR2 reads FQGNSA. V lost 2 bases to trimming and J lost 5 bases; unmatched junction nucleotides: 7. The CDR3 totals 15 residues.

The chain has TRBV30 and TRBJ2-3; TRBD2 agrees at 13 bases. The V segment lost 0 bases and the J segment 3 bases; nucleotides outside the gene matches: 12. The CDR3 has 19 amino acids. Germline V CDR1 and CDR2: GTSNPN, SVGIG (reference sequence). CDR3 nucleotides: TGTGCCTGGAGTGTACCCTCCATACTAGCGGGGGGGGAAACAGATACGCAGTATTTT. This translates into CAWSVPSILAGGETDTQYF.

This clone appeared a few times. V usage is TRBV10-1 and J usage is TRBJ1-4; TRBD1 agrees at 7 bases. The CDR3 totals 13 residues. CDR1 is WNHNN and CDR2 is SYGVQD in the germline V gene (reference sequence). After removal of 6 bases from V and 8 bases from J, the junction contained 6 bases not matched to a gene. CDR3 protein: CASRGRGWEKLFF. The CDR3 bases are TGCGCCAGCAGGGGCAGGGGGTGGGAAAAACTGTTTTTT.

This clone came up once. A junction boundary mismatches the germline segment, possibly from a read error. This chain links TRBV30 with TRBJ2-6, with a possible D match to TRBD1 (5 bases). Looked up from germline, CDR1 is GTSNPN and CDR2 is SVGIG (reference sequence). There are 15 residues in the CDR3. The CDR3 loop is CAWSVRSSGANGLTF. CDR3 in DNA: TGTGCCTGGAGTGTACGGTCCTCTGGGGCCAACGGCCTGACTTTC. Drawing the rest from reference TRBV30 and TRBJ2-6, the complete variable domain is SQTIHQWPATLVQPVGSPLSLECTVEGTSNPNLYWYRQAAGRGLQLLFYSVGIGQISSEVPQNLSASRPQDRQFILSSKKLLLSDSGFYLCAWSVRSSGANGLTFGAGSRLTVL.

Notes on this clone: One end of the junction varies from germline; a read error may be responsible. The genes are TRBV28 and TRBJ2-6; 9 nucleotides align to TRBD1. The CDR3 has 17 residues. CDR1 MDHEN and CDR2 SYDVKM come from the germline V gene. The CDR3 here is CASRDRGPLSGANGLTF. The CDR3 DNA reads TGTGCCAGCAGGGACAGGGGCCCCCTCTCTGGGGCCAACGGCCTGACTTTC.

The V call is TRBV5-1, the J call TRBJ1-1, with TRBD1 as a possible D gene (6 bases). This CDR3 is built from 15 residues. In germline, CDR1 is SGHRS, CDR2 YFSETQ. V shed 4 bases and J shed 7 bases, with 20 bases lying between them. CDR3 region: CASSVTGLEVDEAFF. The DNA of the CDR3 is TGCGCCAGCAGCGTCACAGGGTTAGAGGTGGATGAAGCTTTCTTT.

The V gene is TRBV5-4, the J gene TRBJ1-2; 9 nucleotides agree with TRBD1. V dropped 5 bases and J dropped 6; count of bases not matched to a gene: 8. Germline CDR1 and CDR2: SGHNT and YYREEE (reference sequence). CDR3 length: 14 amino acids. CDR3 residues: CASSRGTGINGYTF. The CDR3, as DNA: TGTGCCAGCAGTAGGGGGACAGGGATCAATGGCTACACCTTC.

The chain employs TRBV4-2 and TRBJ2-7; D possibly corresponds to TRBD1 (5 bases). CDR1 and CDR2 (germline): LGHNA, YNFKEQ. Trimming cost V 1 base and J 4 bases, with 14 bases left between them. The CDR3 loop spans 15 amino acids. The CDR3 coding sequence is TGTGCCAGCAGCCAAGGCCCGGGCCAGGGATACGAGCAGTACTTC. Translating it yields CASSQGPGQGYEQYF.

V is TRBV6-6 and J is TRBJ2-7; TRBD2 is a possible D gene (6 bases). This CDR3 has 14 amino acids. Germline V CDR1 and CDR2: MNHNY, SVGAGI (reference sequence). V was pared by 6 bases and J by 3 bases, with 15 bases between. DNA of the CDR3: TGTGCCAGCAGACCCGGGGGATCGGGCTACGAGCAGTACTTC. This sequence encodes CASRPGGSGYEQYF.

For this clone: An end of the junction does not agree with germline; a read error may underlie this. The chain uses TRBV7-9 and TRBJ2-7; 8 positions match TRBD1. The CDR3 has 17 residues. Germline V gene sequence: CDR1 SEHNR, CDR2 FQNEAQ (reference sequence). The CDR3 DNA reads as TGTTCCAGCAGCTTATTCGGGCAGGGGGCTAATCTTTACGAGCAGTACTTC. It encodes CSSSLFGQGANLYEQYF.

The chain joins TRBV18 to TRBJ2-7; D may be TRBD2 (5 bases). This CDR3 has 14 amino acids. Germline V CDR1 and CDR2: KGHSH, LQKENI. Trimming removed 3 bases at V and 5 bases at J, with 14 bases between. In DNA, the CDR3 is TGTGCCAGCTCACCCTTCTCGGGGATCGACGAGCAGTACTTC. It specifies CASSPFSGIDEQYF.

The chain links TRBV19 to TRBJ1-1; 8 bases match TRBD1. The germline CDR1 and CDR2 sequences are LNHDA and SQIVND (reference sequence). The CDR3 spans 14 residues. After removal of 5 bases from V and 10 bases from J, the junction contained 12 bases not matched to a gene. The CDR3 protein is CASSPDRAFGRAFF. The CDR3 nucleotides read TGTGCCAGTAGTCCGGACAGGGCGTTTGGTCGAGCTTTCTTT.

As DNA, the CDR3 is TGTGCCAGCAGCCAAACAGGGACCCGAGAGACCCAGTACTTC. Protein product: CASSQTGTRETQYF. V usage is TRBV4-2 and J usage is TRBJ2-5; tentative D call: TRBD1 (6 bases). Looked up from germline, CDR1 is LGHNA and CDR2 is YNFKEQ. The V end was cut by 2 bases, the J end by 4 bases, with 11 bases between. CDR3 length: 14 residues.

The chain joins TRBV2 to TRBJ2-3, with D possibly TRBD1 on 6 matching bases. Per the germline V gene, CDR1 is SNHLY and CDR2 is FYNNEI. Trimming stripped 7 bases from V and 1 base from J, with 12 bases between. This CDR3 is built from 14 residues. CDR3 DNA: TGTGCCAGCACCCGGGCAGGGGGCACAGATACGCAGTATTTT. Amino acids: CASTRAGGTDTQYF. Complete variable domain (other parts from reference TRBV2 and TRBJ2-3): EPEVTQTPSHQVTQMGQEVILRCVPISNHLYFYWYRQILGQKVEFLVSFYNNEISEKSEIFDDQFSVERPDGSNFTLKIRSTKLEDSAMYFCASTRAGGTDTQYFGPGTRLTVL.

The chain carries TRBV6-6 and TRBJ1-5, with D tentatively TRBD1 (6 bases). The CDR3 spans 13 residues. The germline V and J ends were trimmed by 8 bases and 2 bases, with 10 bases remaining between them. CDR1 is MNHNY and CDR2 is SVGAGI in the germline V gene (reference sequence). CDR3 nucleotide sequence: TGTGCCAGCGGCAGACAGGGCAATCAGCCCCAGCATTTT. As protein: CASGRQGNQPQHF.

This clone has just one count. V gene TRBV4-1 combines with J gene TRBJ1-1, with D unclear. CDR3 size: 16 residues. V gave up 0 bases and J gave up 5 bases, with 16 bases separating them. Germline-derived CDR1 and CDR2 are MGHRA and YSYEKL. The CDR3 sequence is CASSQEGPGGLTEAFF. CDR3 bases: TGCGCCAGCAGCCAAGAAGGTCCAGGCGGGTTGACTGAAGCTTTCTTT.

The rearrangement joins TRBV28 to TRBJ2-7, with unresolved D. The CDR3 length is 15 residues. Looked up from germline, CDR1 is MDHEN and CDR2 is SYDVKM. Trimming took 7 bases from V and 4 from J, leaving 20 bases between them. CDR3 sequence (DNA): TGTGCCAGCAACAATTGGTCCGGGTCGATTTACGAGCAGTACTTC. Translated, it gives CASNNWSGSIYEQYF.

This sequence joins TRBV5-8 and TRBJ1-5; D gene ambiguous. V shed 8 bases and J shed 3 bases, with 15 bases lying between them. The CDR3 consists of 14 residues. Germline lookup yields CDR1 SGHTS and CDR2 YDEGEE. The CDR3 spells CASTREDINQPQHF. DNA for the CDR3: TGTGCCAGTACACGGGAGGATATCAATCAGCCCCAGCATTTT. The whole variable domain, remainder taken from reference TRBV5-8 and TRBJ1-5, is EAGVTQSPTHLIKTRGQQATLRCSPISGHTSVYWYQQALGLGLQFLLWYDEGEERNRGNFPPRFSGRQFPNYSSELNVNALELEDSALYLCASTREDINQPQHFGDGTRLSIL.

The chain's CDR3 is CASSVAGTGELFF. The CDR3 bases are TGTGCCAGCAGCGTAGCCGGGACCGGGGAGCTGTTTTTT. The V and J genes are TRBV9 and TRBJ2-2; no clear D. V was cut by 0 bases and J by 5 bases, with 5 bases left in between. The germline CDR1 and CDR2 sequences are SGDLS and YYNGEE. The CDR3 is 13 residues long.

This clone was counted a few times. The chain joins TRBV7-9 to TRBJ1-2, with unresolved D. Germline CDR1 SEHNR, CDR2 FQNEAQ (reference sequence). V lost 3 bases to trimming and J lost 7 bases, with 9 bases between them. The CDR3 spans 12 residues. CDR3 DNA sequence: TGTGCCAGCAGCTTTGCTGGAGGTGGCTACACCTTC. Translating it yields CASSFAGGGYTF.

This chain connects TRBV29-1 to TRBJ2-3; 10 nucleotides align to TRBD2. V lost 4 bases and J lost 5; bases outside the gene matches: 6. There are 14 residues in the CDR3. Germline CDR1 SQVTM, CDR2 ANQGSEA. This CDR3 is CSVASGGAGDTQYF. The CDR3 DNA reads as TGCAGCGTTGCCAGCGGGGGGGCAGGAGATACGCAGTATTTT.

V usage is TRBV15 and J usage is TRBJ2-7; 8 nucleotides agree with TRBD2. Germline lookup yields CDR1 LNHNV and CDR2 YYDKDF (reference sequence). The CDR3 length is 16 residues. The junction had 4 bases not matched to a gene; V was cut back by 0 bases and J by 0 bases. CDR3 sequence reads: CATSRDPGLVSYEQYF. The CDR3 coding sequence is TGTGCCACCAGCAGAGATCCGGGACTAGTCTCCTACGAGCAGTACTTC.

CDR3 loop: CASSDTFRGEKLFF. CDR3 bases: TGTGCCAGCAGCGACACATTTCGGGGTGAAAAACTGTTTTTT. This chain joins TRBV25-1 and TRBJ1-4; the D is unclear. CDR1 is MGHDK and CDR2 is SYGVNS in the germline V gene. Trimming left V 6 bases short and J 7 bases short, with 15 bases between. This CDR3 comprises 14 residues.

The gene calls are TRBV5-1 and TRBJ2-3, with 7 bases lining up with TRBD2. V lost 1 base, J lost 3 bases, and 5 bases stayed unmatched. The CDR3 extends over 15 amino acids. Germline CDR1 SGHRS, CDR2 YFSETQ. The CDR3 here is CASSLSRGGTDTQYF. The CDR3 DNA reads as TGCGCCAGCAGCTTGTCTCGCGGGGGTACAGATACGCAGTATTTT.

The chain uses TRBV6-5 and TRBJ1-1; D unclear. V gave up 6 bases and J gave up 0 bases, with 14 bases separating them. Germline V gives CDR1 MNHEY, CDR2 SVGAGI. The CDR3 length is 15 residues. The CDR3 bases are TGTGCCAGCAGCCTATCTGAGGGCCTGAACACTGAAGCTTTCTTT. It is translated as CASSLSEGLNTEAFF.

CDR3 coding DNA: TGTGCCAGCAGTTTAGAGGGGGACGCTGTGTATGGCTACACCTTC. Translating gives CASSLEGDAVYGYTF. The chain combines TRBV27 with TRBJ1-2, with D tentatively TRBD1 (6 bases). This CDR3 spans 15 amino acids. V dropped 2 bases and J dropped 5 bases, with 15 bases sitting between them. Germline CDR1 and CDR2: MNHEY and SMNVEV (reference sequence).

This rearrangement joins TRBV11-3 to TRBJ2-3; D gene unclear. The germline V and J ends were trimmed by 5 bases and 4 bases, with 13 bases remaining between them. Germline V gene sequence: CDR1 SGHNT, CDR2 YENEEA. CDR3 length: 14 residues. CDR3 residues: CASSASIVADTQYF. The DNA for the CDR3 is TGTGCCAGCAGCGCGTCCATAGTTGCAGATACGCAGTATTTT.

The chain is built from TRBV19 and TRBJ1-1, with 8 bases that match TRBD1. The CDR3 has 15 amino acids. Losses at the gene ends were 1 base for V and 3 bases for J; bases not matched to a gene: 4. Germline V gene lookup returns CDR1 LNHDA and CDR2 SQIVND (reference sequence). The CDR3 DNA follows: TGTGCCAGTAGTATAGGGTGGACAGGGTACACTGAAGCTTTCTTT. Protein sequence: CASSIGWTGYTEAFF. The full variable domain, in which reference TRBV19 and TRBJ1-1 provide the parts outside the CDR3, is DGGITQSPKYLFRKEGQNVTLSCEQNLNHDAMYWYRQDPGQGLRLIYYSQIVNDFQKGDIAEGYSVSREKKESFPLTVTSAQKNPTAFYLCASSIGWTGYTEAFFGQGTRLTVV.

The DNA for the CDR3 is TGTGCCAGCACCCCACTCGGACTTGATGAGCAGTTCTTC. Translating gives CASTPLGLDEQFF. J is TRBJ2-1 and V is TRBV6-5; possibly TRBD2 for D (5 bases). Germline loops: CDR1 MNHEY, CDR2 SVGAGI. The length of the CDR3 is 13 residues. Trimming took off 7 bases at V and 8 bases at J, with 15 bases between the two ends.

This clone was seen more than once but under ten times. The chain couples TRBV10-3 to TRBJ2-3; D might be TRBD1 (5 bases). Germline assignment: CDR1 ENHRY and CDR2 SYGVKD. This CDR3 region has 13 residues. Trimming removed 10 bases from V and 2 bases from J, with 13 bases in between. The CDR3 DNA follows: TGTGCCACCCAGGGCGCGAACACAGATACGCAGTATTTT. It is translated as CATQGANTDTQYF.

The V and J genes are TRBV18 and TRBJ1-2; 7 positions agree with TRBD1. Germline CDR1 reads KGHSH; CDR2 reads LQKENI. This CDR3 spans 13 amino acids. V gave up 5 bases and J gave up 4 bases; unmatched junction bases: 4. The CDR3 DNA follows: TGTGCCAGCTCATCTACAGGGGCCTATGGCTACACCTTC. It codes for CASSSTGAYGYTF. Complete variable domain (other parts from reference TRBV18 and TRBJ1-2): NAGVMQNPRHLVRRRGQEARLRCSPMKGHSHVYWYRQLPEEGLKFMVYLQKENIIDESGMPKERFSAEFPKEGPSILRIQQVVRGDSAAYFCASSSTGAYGYTFGSGTRLTVV.